Each of the 2 T cell receptor beta chains below was sequenced from the same sample in a study of T cell repertoires in cytomegalovirus infection. TCRdb reprocessed the reads with MiXCR, giving one entry per CDR3 protein. The sample has about 740,000 distinct CDR3 sequences; approximately 34% are singletons. The specimen sequenced was PBMCs. The source of these receptors is a human donor in good health (CMV status not recorded). Some clones in this sample may be carry-over from other donors' samples.

The sample holds a few counts of this clonotype. The CDR3 loop reads CASKIGPGELFF. The CDR3 DNA is TGTGCCAGTAAAATCGGGCCGGGGGAGCTGTTTTTT. The V gene is TRBV19, the J gene TRBJ2-2; D unresolved. Trimming removed 7 bases at V and 8 bases at J, with 11 bases between. Per germline, CDR1 LNHDA and CDR2 SQIVND (reference sequence). The CDR3 extends over 12 amino acids.

This clonotype has just a few counts. This CDR3 reads CASSWTAGGDEPQHF. DNA for the CDR3: TGTGCCAGCAGCTGGACGGCCGGGGGGGATGAGCCCCAGCATTTT. This chain links TRBV7-2 with TRBJ1-5; D may be TRBD1 (5 bases). Germline assignment: CDR1 SGHTA and CDR2 FQGNSA. There are 15 residues in the CDR3. V shed 4 bases and J shed 8 bases, with 18 bases lying between them.